This T cell receptor beta chain stems from a study of T cells in Graves' hyperthyroidism and ophthalmopathy. This clonotype occurred a few times. TCR beta CDR3 sequences were amplified from RNA transcripts. Using the HTBI primer set, a first-round RT-PCR was run on the TCR CDR3. TCRdb ran MiXCR on the multiplex PCR reads and lists one entry per CDR3 protein. The data hold a few hundred thousand distinct CDR3 sequences, with roughly a sixth observed a single time. This CDR3 comprises 14 residues. Germline CDR1 SGHRS, CDR2 YFSETQ. Trimming removed 3 bases from V and 5 bases from J; junction bases left unmatched: 4.

The sample consisted of blood. The sequence came from a woman in her thirties or forties with Graves' ophthalmopathy. V is TRBV5-1 and J is TRBJ2-2, with 7 bases aligning to TRBD2. The CDR3 loop is CASSWSGATGELFF. The CDR3 DNA reads as TGCGCCAGCAGCTGGAGCGGGGCAACCGGGGAGCTGTTTTTT.